Below, 26 T cell receptor beta chains from the same sample are listed, as sequenced in a study of blood T cell repertoires in COVID-19. The assay was immunoSEQ multiplex PCR, and TCRdb's table has in-frame clones only and misses some. The sample has 45,000 or so clones; 75% to 85% are singletons. Sequenced input: peripheral blood. These receptors were collected from an elderly man in a cohort sampled during active COVID-19.

This rearrangement joins TRBV24-1 to TRBJ2-3; 7 nucleotides match TRBD2. The CDR3 is 17 amino acids. Germline assignment: CDR1 KGHDR and CDR2 SFDVKD. The V gene end was trimmed by 4 bases and the J gene end by 0 bases; junction bases not matched to a gene: 9. CDR3 residues: CATSDPRTRPSTDTQYF. The CDR3 DNA reads as TGTGCCACCAGTGACCCCCGGACTAGACCTAGCACAGATACGCAGTATTTT.

V and J are TRBV9 and TRBJ2-3, with 9 bases lining up with TRBD1. The CDR3 runs 12 residues. The J segment lost 14 bases and the V segment lost 3 bases, leaving 7 bases of the junction unmatched. Germline values: CDR1 SGDLS, CDR2 YYNGEE. This CDR3 is CASSGGQGMRYF. CDR3 DNA sequence: TGTGCCAGCAGCGGCGGACAGGGGATGCGGTATTTT.

The V gene is TRBV6-6, the J gene TRBJ2-5; maybe TRBD1 (5 bases). V gave up 4 bases and J gave up 3 bases, with 15 bases separating them. This CDR3 contains 15 residues. CDR1 is MNHNY and CDR2 is SVGAGI in the germline V gene (reference sequence). The CDR3 DNA reads TGTGCCAGCAGTTGGGGATTGGCAGGGAAAGAGACCCAGTACTTC. This codes for CASSWGLAGKETQYF.

The CDR3 protein is CASTPNGRVAFF. CDR3 in DNA: TGTGCCAGCACCCCGAACGGGAGGGTAGCTTTCTTT. The chain carries TRBV12-3 or TRBV12-4 and TRBJ1-1; D is ambiguous. V lost 7 bases to trimming and J lost 10 bases, with 16 bases between them. The CDR3 has 12 amino acids.

This clone was observed a few times. The DNA for the CDR3 is TGTGCCAGCAGCTTGGTCCGTTCCGAGGGGCGGGATGAAGCTTTCTTT. Translating gives CASSLVRSEGRDEAFF. This chain connects TRBV5-6 to TRBJ1-1; tentatively, D is TRBD1 (5 bases). Trimming removed 0 bases from V and 7 bases from J, with 19 bases in between. This CDR3 is built from 16 residues. CDR1 is SGHDT and CDR2 is YYEEEE in the germline V gene.

The CDR3 nucleotides read TGTGCCAGCAGCAACCGATTAGCGGGACAGGAGACCCAGTACTTC. Translating gives CASSNRLAGQETQYF. The rearrangement links TRBV7-9 to TRBJ2-5; D might be TRBD2 (8 bases). With 5 bases removed from V and 5 bases from J, the gap between germline ends came to 18 bases. The germline gives CDR1 SEHNR, CDR2 FQNEAQ (reference sequence). The CDR3 totals 15 residues.

The rearrangement joins TRBV7-9 to TRBJ2-3; D gene ambiguous. With 5 bases removed from V and 2 bases from J, the gap between germline ends came to 2 bases. The CDR3 has 11 amino acids. The germline V gene has CDR1 SEHNR and CDR2 FQNEAQ (reference sequence). The CDR3 loop is CASSLTDTQYF. As DNA, the CDR3 is TGTGCCAGCAGCCTCACAGATACGCAGTATTTT.

Of note for this clone: An end of the junction does not agree with germline; a read error may underlie this. This rearrangement joins TRBV11-3 to TRBJ2-3, with 8 bases lining up with TRBD2. CDR3 length: 17 amino acids. The germline V gene has CDR1 SGHNT and CDR2 YENEEA. The CDR3 sequence: CTSSARSGGASTDTQYF. The CDR3 coding sequence is TGTACCAGCAGCGCCCGCAGCGGGGGTGCTAGCACAGATACGCAGTATTTT.

The count of this clone is one. The chain carries TRBV6-1 and TRBJ2-4, with a weak D call TRBD2 (6 bases). CDR3 length equals 18 residues. Trimming shortened V by 2 bases and J by 0 bases, and 17 bases separated the two germline ends. The germline CDR1 and CDR2 sequences are MNHNS and SASEGT. The CDR3 loop is CASSEIPLAGLAKNIQYF. Here the CDR3 DNA reads TGTGCCAGCAGTGAAATCCCCCTCGCGGGGCTAGCCAAAAACATTCAGTACTTC.

The chain carries TRBV28 and TRBJ2-1; TRBD2 is a possible D gene (6 bases). Trimming pared 1 base from V and 2 bases from J, leaving 9 bases between. CDR1 and CDR2 from the germline V gene are MDHEN and SYDVKM. This CDR3 spans 15 amino acids. CDR3 sequence reads: CASSLSSGPYNEQFF. The CDR3 DNA is TGTGCCAGCAGTTTATCAAGCGGGCCCTACAATGAGCAGTTCTTC.

The V gene is TRBV3-1 (or the pseudogene TRBV3-2), the J gene TRBJ2-2; the match to TRBD2 covers 7 bases. There are 12 residues in the CDR3. Germline CDR1 LGHDT, CDR2 YNNKEL (reference sequence). Unmatched junction bases numbered 1, after V lost 6 bases and J lost 6 bases. The CDR3 loop is CASSSGSGELFF. In nucleotides, the CDR3 is TGTGCCAGCAGTAGCGGGTCCGGGGAGCTGTTTTTT.

This clone was counted once. The chain recombines TRBV4-3 with TRBJ2-7; 9 positions agree with TRBD2. Germline V CDR1 and CDR2: LGHNA, YSLEER. The length of the CDR3 is 15 residues. V lost 1 base, J lost 7 bases, and 8 bases stayed unmatched. The CDR3 protein is CASSQGSSGRFEQYF. As DNA, the CDR3 is TGCGCCAGCAGCCAAGGTAGTAGCGGGAGATTTGAGCAGTACTTC.

This clone turned up a few times. V gene TRBV9 combines with J gene TRBJ1-2; a possible D gene is TRBD1 (5 bases). The V gene lost 3 bases and the J gene lost 4 bases, with 13 bases spanning the gap. CDR1 is SGDLS and CDR2 is YYNGEE in the germline V gene. The CDR3 is 14 residues long. The CDR3 loop is CASSAPTGGYGYTF. The CDR3 DNA follows: TGTGCCAGCAGCGCCCCTACCGGGGGCTATGGCTACACCTTC.

This rearrangement joins TRBV4-1 to TRBJ1-3, with D perhaps TRBD1 (6 bases). CDR1 and CDR2 (germline): MGHRA, YSYEKL. Trimming pared 1 base from V and 4 bases from J, leaving 11 bases between. CDR3 length: 15 amino acids. The CDR3 is CASSQGQVSGNTIYF. For the CDR3, the DNA is TGCGCCAGCAGCCAAGGACAGGTTTCCGGAAACACCATATATTTT.

The chain joins TRBV6-5 to TRBJ2-7; D is possibly TRBD1 (6 bases). CDR3 size: 16 residues. The V gene's germline CDR1 is MNHEY and CDR2 SVGAGI. Trimming took 0 bases from V and 3 from J, leaving 15 bases between them. As DNA, the CDR3 is TGTGCCAGCAGTTACTCGATTTTGACAGGCTTCTACGAGCAGTACTTC. Translation: CASSYSILTGFYEQYF.

The chain combines TRBV30 with TRBJ1-6; D is unclear. With 1 base removed from V and 3 bases from J, the gap between germline ends came to 7 bases. The CDR3 runs 14 residues. Germline V gene lookup returns CDR1 GTSNPN and CDR2 SVGIG (reference sequence). CDR3 residues: CAWSGQIYNSPLHF. The CDR3 coding sequence is TGTGCCTGGAGTGGACAAATCTATAATTCACCCCTCCACTTT. The whole variable domain, filled in from reference TRBV30 and TRBJ1-6, reads SQTIHQWPATLVQPVGSPLSLECTVEGTSNPNLYWYRQAAGRGLQLLFYSVGIGQISSEVPQNLSASRPQDRQFILSSKKLLLSDSGFYLCAWSGQIYNSPLHFGNGTRLTVT.

This rearrangement joins TRBV6-2 or TRBV6-3 to TRBJ2-7, with D perhaps TRBD2 (6 bases). V was cut by 5 bases and J by 3 bases, with 17 bases left in between. Per the germline V gene, CDR1 is MNHEY and CDR2 is SVGEGT. CDR3 length: 15 residues. The CDR3 bases are TGTGCCAGCAGTGCACCGGGACGGGGGTTCTACGAGCAGTACTTC. Protein product: CASSAPGRGFYEQYF.

The V gene is TRBV7-6, the J gene TRBJ2-7; 10 bases line up with TRBD1. CDR1 SGHVS and CDR2 FNYEAQ come from the germline V gene. Trimming cost V 3 bases and J 5 bases; bases outside gene matches: 4. This CDR3 has 14 amino acids. The CDR3 loop is CASSLGTGVDEQYF. The CDR3 coding sequence is TGTGCCAGCAGCTTGGGGACAGGGGTCGACGAGCAGTACTTC.

This clone came up once. This chain uses TRBV2 with TRBJ2-7; D is unclear. V was cut by 8 bases and J by 7 bases, with 15 bases left in between. The CDR3 consists of 12 residues. Germline assignment: CDR1 SNHLY and CDR2 FYNNEI. Here the CDR3 DNA reads TGTGCCAGCGGCGGCTTTCAAGTGGAGCAGTACTTC. Translated, it gives CASGGFQVEQYF.

This sequence joins TRBV10-3 and TRBJ1-4; D gene uncertain. Per the germline V gene, CDR1 is ENHRY and CDR2 is SYGVKD. Trimming took off 2 bases at V and 7 bases at J, with 11 bases between the two ends. This CDR3 comprises 14 residues. For the CDR3, the DNA is TGTGCCATCAGTGAGGGTGGGCCAGGTGAAAAACTGTTTTTT. This encodes CAISEGGPGEKLFF.

The rearrangement uses TRBV5-1 and TRBJ1-1, with TRBD1 as a possible D gene (5 bases). V shed 0 bases and J shed 1 base, with 7 bases lying between them. The CDR3 is made up of 14 amino acids. Germline CDR1 is SGHRS and CDR2 is YFSETQ. In nucleotides, the CDR3 is TGCGCCAGCAGCTTGGAGGGGAAGAACACTGAAGCTTTCTTT. This encodes CASSLEGKNTEAFF.

The chain links TRBV9 to TRBJ1-4, with 7 bases matching TRBD1. This CDR3 comprises 15 residues. Germline CDR1 reads SGDLS; CDR2 reads YYNGEE. V lost 2 bases and J lost 7; bases outside the gene matches: 8. DNA for the CDR3: TGTGCCAGCAGCGTTCAGGGGGGAGTAGGTGAAAAACTGTTTTTT. Translating it yields CASSVQGGVGEKLFF.

V is TRBV29-1 and J is TRBJ2-2; 9 bases fit TRBD2. In germline, CDR1 is SQVTM, CDR2 ANQGSEA. This CDR3 region has 14 residues. V dropped 5 bases and J dropped 8; count of bases not matched to a gene: 9. As DNA, the CDR3 is TGCAGCGTTCAAGGGACTAGCCCCGGGGGGGAGCTGTTTTTT. This encodes CSVQGTSPGGELFF.

This chain connects TRBV10-3 to TRBJ1-1, with 10 bases lining up with TRBD1. This CDR3 has 15 residues. Trimming at V came to 10 bases and at J to 1 base, leaving 9 bases not matched to a gene. The germline V gene encodes CDR1 ENHRY and CDR2 SYGVKD. In nucleotides, the CDR3 is TGTGCCACAGGGACAGGGGCTATTCGGAACACTGAAGCTTTCTTT. It translates to CATGTGAIRNTEAFF.

V is TRBV6-5 and J is TRBJ2-2, with TRBD1 matching 8 bases. Trimming removed 6 bases from V and 3 bases from J; junction bases left unmatched: 6. This CDR3 is built from 15 residues. The germline V gene has CDR1 MNHEY and CDR2 SVGAGI. CDR3 DNA sequence: TGTGCCAGCAGACCAGGGGGCTGGGACACCGGGGAGCTGTTTTTT. Translation gives CASRPGGWDTGELFF.

The chain is built from TRBV6-5 and TRBJ1-2; weak D call: TRBD1 (5 bases). The CDR3 covers 11 residues. Trimming took off 8 bases at V and 3 bases at J, with 7 bases between the two ends. CDR1 and CDR2 (germline): MNHEY, SVGAGI. The CDR3 protein is CASVRDYGYTF. Written as DNA, the CDR3 is TGTGCCAGCGTCAGGGACTATGGCTACACCTTC.